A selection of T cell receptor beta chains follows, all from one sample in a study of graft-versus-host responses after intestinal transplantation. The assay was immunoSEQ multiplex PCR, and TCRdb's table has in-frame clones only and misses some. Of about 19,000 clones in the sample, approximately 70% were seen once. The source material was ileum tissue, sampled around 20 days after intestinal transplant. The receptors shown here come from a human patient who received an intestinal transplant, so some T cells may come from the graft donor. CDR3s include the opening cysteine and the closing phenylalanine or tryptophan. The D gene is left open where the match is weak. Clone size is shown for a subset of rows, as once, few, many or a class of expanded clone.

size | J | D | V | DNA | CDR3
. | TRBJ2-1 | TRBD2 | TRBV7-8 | TGTGCCAGCAGCACACAGACTAGCCCAGTATACAATGAGCAGTTCTTC | CASSTQTSPVYNEQFF
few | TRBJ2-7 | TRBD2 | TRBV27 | TGTGCCAGCAGTTCTAGCGGGAGAACCTACGAGCAGTACTTC | CASSSSGRTYEQYF
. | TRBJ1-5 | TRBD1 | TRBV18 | TGTGCCAGCTCCCCCGGGACAGCGAGCAATCAGCCCCAGCATTTT | CASSPGTASNQPQHF
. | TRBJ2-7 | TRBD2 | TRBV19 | TGTGCCAGTAGTCTAAGACTAGCGGGAGGTCCCTACGAGCAGTACTTC | CASSLRLAGGPYEQYF
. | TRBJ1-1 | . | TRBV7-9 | TGTGCCAGCAGCTTAGGGAGTGCTGAAGCTTTCTTT | CASSLGSAEAFF
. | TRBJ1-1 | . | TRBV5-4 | TGTGCCAGCAGCAACTCTGGCGGGGGGTATCGGTATACTGAAGCTTTCTTT | CASSNSGGGYRYTEAFF
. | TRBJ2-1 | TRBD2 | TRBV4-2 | TGTGCCAGCAGCCAAGTAGGCAGCGGGGGGCAGTTCTTC | CASSQVGSGGQFF
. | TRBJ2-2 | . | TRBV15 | TGTGCCACCAGCAGTAGGGACTTAGGCCGCTGGGCCGGGGAGCTGTTTTTT | CATSSRDLGRWAGELFF
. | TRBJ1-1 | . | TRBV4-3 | TGCGCCAGCAGCCAAGATCAGCGGTGGAACACTGAAGCTTTCTTT | CASSQDQRWNTEAFF
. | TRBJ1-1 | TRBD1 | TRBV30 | TGTGCCTGGACACCGGGACAGGGAATTGAAGCTTTCTTT | CAWTPGQGIEAFF
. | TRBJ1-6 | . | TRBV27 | TGTGCCAGCAGTTTTATCGCCGGGAGCAATAATTCACCCCTCCACTTT | CASSFIAGSNNSPLHF
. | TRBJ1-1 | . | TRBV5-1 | TGCGCCAGCAGCTTGGTTGGCAGGGCTTTACCTGAAGCTTTCTTT | CASSLVGRALPEAFF
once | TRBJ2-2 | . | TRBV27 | TGTGCCAGCAGTTGGGGGGTCACCGGGGAGCTGTTTTTT | CASSWGVTGELFF
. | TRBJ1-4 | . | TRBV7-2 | TGTGCCAGCAGCTTAACCGAGAATCAGGGAGGTGTTGAAAAACTGTTTTTT | CASSLTENQGGVEKLFF
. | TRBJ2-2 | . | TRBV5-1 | TGCGCCAGCAGCCTCGGGACTTTTAACACCGGGGAGCTGTTTTTT | CASSLGTFNTGELFF